The T cell receptor (beta chain) described here comes from a study of T cell changes during pregnancy in multiple sclerosis. With V trimmed by 6 bases and J by 5 bases, 9 bases remained unmatched. From germline, CDR1 is LNHDA and CDR2 SQIVND (reference sequence). This CDR3 is 15 amino acids long. Sequencing used immunoSEQ multiplex PCR; TCRdb keeps in-frame clones, though not all of them. The data hold about 100,000 clones, with around 92% observed a single time. The material sequenced was peripheral blood, taken after pregnancy. The rearrangement joins TRBV19 to TRBJ1-2; 10 nucleotides match TRBD1. The TCR sequence derives from a female donor with multiple sclerosis, enrolled in a pregnancy study. This CDR3 is CASSKPDRGLYGYTF. As DNA, the CDR3 is TGTGCCAGTAGCAAGCCGGACAGGGGGTTATATGGCTACACCTTC.